This TCR beta chain is drawn from a study of blood T cells in healthy people across ages. V was pared by 1 base and J by 9 bases, with 16 bases between. Germline CDR1 is SGHAT and CDR2 is FQNNGV. The length of the CDR3 is 15 residues. On this clonotype: Its antigen remains unknown.

Next came a second PCR, run for about 6 to 11 cycles, which used a sample-barcoded 5' primer along with a J-beta primer mix. The template-switch adaptor, which had 12 random nucleotides, put a tag on each cDNA molecule. MiXCR, applied by TCRdb to the 5' RACE reads, yields one record per CDR3 protein. The sample comprises 850,000 to 1,000,000 distinct CDR3 sequences, roughly 52% of which are singletons, and 13% rests with the top ten. Study-wide points: Using unsorted PBMCs precluded a conclusive naive versus antigen-experienced comparison. In older individuals, TCR beta diversity per million T cells was lower, falling roughly linearly with age.

The chain couples TRBV11-2 to TRBJ2-4; a possible D gene is TRBD1 (6 bases). This clonotype was obtained from a man aged 30 to 39 in good health. The specimen was blood. CDR3: CASSLVGQGLFIQYF. The CDR3 DNA reads TGTGCCAGCAGCTTAGTGGGGCAGGGGTTGTTCATTCAGTACTTC.